A single sample is the source of the 10 T cell receptor beta chains below, sequenced in a study of blood T cell repertoires in COVID-19. The assay was immunoSEQ multiplex PCR, and TCRdb's table has in-frame clones only and misses some. Among 250,000 to 300,000 clones listed, approximately 93% were seen once. Material for sequencing was peripheral blood. The source of these receptors is a woman younger than 45 with COVID-19, enrolled during active disease.

The chain has TRBV6-5 and TRBJ2-1; TRBD2 matches 11 bases. The CDR3 is 15 residues long. The V and J ends lost 6 bases and 3 bases, in that order; junction bases with no gene match: 4. From germline, CDR1 is MNHEY and CDR2 SVGAGI. The CDR3 DNA follows: TGTGCCAGCAGCACCGGGACTAGCGGCTACAATGAGCAGTTCTTC. Translated, it gives CASSTGTSGYNEQFF.

V usage is TRBV12-5 and J usage is TRBJ1-2; TRBD1 is a possible D gene (6 bases). The CDR3 is made up of 14 amino acids. V was shortened by 2 bases and J by 3 bases, with 10 bases between the two germline ends. CDR1 LGHNT and CDR2 FRNRAP come from the germline V gene. The CDR3 sequence is CASGLSQGYYGYTF. CDR3 nucleotide sequence: TGTGCTAGTGGTTTGTCACAGGGCTACTATGGCTACACCTTC.

A note on this clone: Other DNA sequences in the same sample also yield this CDR3. The gene calls are TRBV30 and TRBJ2-7, with D perhaps matching TRBD1 (6 bases). The CDR3 length is 12 residues. Germline V gives CDR1 GTSNPN, CDR2 SVGIG (reference sequence). Trimming took off 2 bases at V and 5 bases at J, with 10 bases between the two ends. CDR3 coding DNA: TGTGCCTGGAGTTTACAGGGTAACGAGCAGTACTTC. Protein: CAWSLQGNEQYF.

The chain employs TRBV6-1 and TRBJ2-1, with 7 bases aligning to TRBD2. The germline CDR1 and CDR2 sequences are MNHNS and SASEGT. This CDR3 has 18 amino acids. Trimming at V came to 2 bases and at J to 9 bases, leaving 19 bases not matched to a gene. CDR3 coding DNA: TGTGCCAGCAGTGAACTTCGGGGTGCGGGAGCGCGGGGCTCTGAGCAGTTCTTC. Its translation: CASSELRGAGARGSEQFF.

This clone has more than one count but fewer than ten. The chain is built from TRBV30 and TRBJ2-1; 7 nucleotides line up with TRBD2. Looked up from germline, CDR1 is GTSNPN and CDR2 is SVGIG (reference sequence). The CDR3 extends over 15 amino acids. V shed 8 bases and J 3 bases; nucleotides not matched to a gene: 13. This CDR3 is CAGFSKSGVYNEQFF. The CDR3 nucleotides are TGTGCCGGATTCTCAAAAAGCGGGGTCTACAATGAGCAGTTCTTC. The full variable domain, in which reference TRBV30 and TRBJ2-1 provide the parts outside the CDR3, is SQTIHQWPATLVQPVGSPLSLECTVEGTSNPNLYWYRQAAGRGLQLLFYSVGIGQISSEVPQNLSASRPQDRQFILSSKKLLLSDSGFYLCAGFSKSGVYNEQFFGPGTRLTVL.

This clone has just a few counts. This sequence joins TRBV7-5 and TRBJ1-1. TRBV7-5 has pseudogene status. CDR3 length equals 15 residues. The CDR3 reads CVRRRTCTANTEAFF. The CDR3, as DNA: TGTGTCAGAAGAAGGACTTGTACAGCGAACACTGAAGCTTTCTTT.

J is TRBJ2-1 and V is TRBV30; 8 nucleotides align to TRBD2. With 2 bases clipped from V and 6 bases from J, the junction kept 6 bases outside the gene matches. This CDR3 comprises 14 residues. CDR1 and CDR2 (germline): GTSNPN, SVGIG (reference sequence). This CDR3 reads CAWSPGLASNEQFF. The CDR3 DNA is TGTGCCTGGAGTCCCGGACTAGCATCCAATGAGCAGTTCTTC.

This chain uses TRBV19 with TRBJ1-2; 8 bases align to TRBD1. V gave up 5 bases and J gave up 6 bases; unmatched junction bases: 11. Germline-derived CDR1 and CDR2 are LNHDA and SQIVND (reference sequence). The CDR3 extends over 15 amino acids. CDR3 nucleotides: TGTGCCAGTAGTTCCCCGGACAGGGAGGGCCATGGCTACACCTTC. Translated, it gives CASSSPDREGHGYTF.

V is TRBV11-2 and J is TRBJ1-1; D gene unclear. Trimming left V 1 base short and J 4 bases short, with 10 bases between. The CDR3 runs 14 residues. The V gene's germline CDR1 is SGHAT and CDR2 FQNNGV. In DNA form, the CDR3 reads TGTGCCAGCAGCTTAGTGGGCGAGGGCACTGAAGCTTTCTTT. Protein product: CASSLVGEGTEAFF.

V gene TRBV30 combines with J gene TRBJ2-3; 12 bases agree with TRBD1. CDR3 length: 16 amino acids. Germline V gene data show CDR1 as GTSNPN and CDR2 as SVGIG (reference sequence). J was trimmed by 5 bases and V by 3 bases; bases with no gene match: 9. In nucleotides, the CDR3 is TGTGCCTGGAGGAGTCCCGGGACAGGGGGCAGAGATACGCAGTATTTT. As protein: CAWRSPGTGGRDTQYF.